The sequence of this T cell receptor (beta chain) was determined in a study of long-term antiretroviral therapy in people with HIV (dated by TCRdb to 2022 to 2024). In terms of the full investigation: Collection of the earliest samples took place about a decade ahead of the 2015 WHO recommendation for immediate ART, at a time when ART was typically delayed until CD4 counts fell. No cross-contamination during QIAcube processing turned up in test extractions that ran a monoclonal T-cell line alongside approximately 35 polyclonal samples. Whether ART initiation and durable HIV suppression were associated with changes in peripheral blood TRB repertoire composition and diversity was tested in a retrospective serial study. The cohort contributed about 200 cryopreserved PBMC samples from about 29 adults with confirmed HIV infection, collected serially over a mean of approximately 6 years (range 1-12). About 35% of the 30 participants with HIV were female.

The immunoSEQ hsTCRB v3.0 assay was used at survey level resolution to sequence the TRB variable region. A depth of about 35,000-50,000 T-cell genomes per sample was targeted for TRB sequencing. Pooled TRB libraries were sequenced on an Illumina MiSeq with a v3 150-cycle kit. The source study handled its data this way. Repertoire analysis ran in R within a reproducible Nextflow workflow covering QC, data transformation and analysis. LymphoSeq2, an R package for exploring AIRR-Seq data, was used to implement custom analyses. A handful of samples that produced fewer than 5000 total TRB sequences were removed, so some 180 HIV repertoires were analyzed. Of the 188 retained HIV repertoires, 59 were collected before and more than 120 after ART initiation. Repertoires were downsampled to 5000 TRB nucleotide sequences, with summary statistics averaged over 100 downsampling iterations. Only TRB sequences with CDR3 regions of at least seven amino acids were retained for analysis. Diversity was measured with a Shannon entropy-derived clonality score and the Gini coefficient. Repertoire networks linked the top 5000 CDR3 amino acid sequences whenever two sequences differed by an edit distance of one. For TRB CDR3 amino acid sequences, antigen specificity groups and MHC restriction were predicted with GLIPH2. CDR3 amino acid sequences were matched against VDJdb and McPAS-TCR to flag known CMV, EBV, HIV or tissue antigen associations. Pre-ART, post-ART and control groups were compared with Wilcoxon signed-rank tests and Holm-Bonferroni correction. As stored in TCRdb, this immuneACCESS dataset retains in-frame rearrangements with V and J assigned. A fraction of the clones does not appear; measured against another copy, unresolved V genes explain less than half of the discrepancy, and the remainder lacks a known reason. That table supplies the V and J calls and clone size; D and trimming were determined from the DNA. Here the sample has 15,000 to 20,000 clones; about four fifths occur a single time. The ten largest clones represent roughly 8.6% of the sample.

V drops 0 bases and J drops 7 bases, leaving 17 bases in between. Reading the germline V gene gives CDR1 SGDLS and CDR2 YYNGEE. The CDR3, cysteine through phenylalanine, is 16 amino acids long. The retained sequence is limited to the CDR3, 48 bases, with the frame set at the first base. Broader findings and caveats from the paper: Because pre-ART samples had limited cell numbers, profiling was done on unsorted PBMC rather than on sorted CD4+ and CD8+ T cells. The samples were dated from about 2004 to 2018, and the ART regimens that were used may be less effective than current ART regimens. Since PBMC availability was limited, sequencing covered only the TCR beta chain, with no alpha chain pairing. Expanded TRB clones identified before ART initiation dominated the repertoire at all time points, although this dominance fluctuated and declined in many PLHIV after ART. CDR3 length ranges in HIV repertoires were narrower than in controls, and network structure suggested an antigen-experienced repertoire with only a slight naive shift after ART. Starting ART was linked to a significant rise in TRB diversity, yet even with long-term ART the diversity remained significantly lower than in transplant donor controls. Inferences about post-ART repertoire changes are limited because no data were available on ART adherence, viral resistance or therapy changes.

Of note for this clone: Its binding antigen is unknown. Base qualities are not at hand, and no much larger clone is one base apart.

Inclusion was restricted to participants for whom at least one PBMC sample before ART initiation and at least two post-ART samples were available. All participants with HIV were treated in the United States of America. Cryopreserved samples of 1-10 million PBMC were thawed and washed before DNA extraction. At the time of the earliest PBMC sample for each participant with HIV, ages ranged from about 23 to 60 years. PBMC samples were contributed by each participant from 1-4 timepoints before ART initiation and 2-8 timepoints after ART initiation, with a median of 7 samples. Serial HIV viral load, CD4+ T-cell count, ART history and demographic data were obtained for every participant. Using a Qiagen kit on a QIAcube, genomic DNA was extracted from unsorted PBMC, with samples processed in batches of 12.

Sequenced material: unsorted PBMCs, taken 0.9 years after starting antiretroviral therapy. The clonotype comes from a man aged 18 to 30 with HIV. The V and J segments used are TRBV9 and TRBJ2-1, and perhaps TRBD2 as D gene, on 6 matching bases. The CDR3 protein sequence reads: CASSVVSGVSVNEQFF. The base sequence is TGTGCCAGCAGCGTAGTTTCGGGGGTGAGTGTGAATGAGCAGTTCTTC.